The sequence of this T cell receptor (beta chain) was determined in a study of graft-versus-host responses after intestinal transplantation (dated by TCRdb to about 2021). About the study as a whole: Recipients received multivisceral, liver-intestinal, or isolated intestinal transplants. To identify alloreactive clones, pre-transplant mixed lymphocyte reaction products were sequenced and compared with unstimulated pre-transplant donor and recipient T cells. The cohort enrolled 24 intestinal transplant recipients, one of whom was a retransplant, and 3 patients without pretransplant specimens were excluded. Samples from a few later patients were sequenced in-house on an Illumina MiSeq with MiXCR processing rather than by the commercial service. After intestinal transplantation, graft-versus-host and host-versus-graft alloreactive T cell clones were followed in the graft, circulation and bone marrow using bulk TCR-beta CDR3 sequencing. Donor T cell macrochimerism was defined as a peak of at least 4% donor T cells among recipient peripheral blood mononuclear cells. Every recipient was given anti-thymocyte globulin induction, then maintenance tacrolimus and steroids for approximately 3 years.

Blood samples were collected up to 4 times in the first month after transplant and then at least monthly when available. The method behind the library was the immunoSEQ multiplex PCR assay. Adaptive Biotechnologies carried out high-throughput TCR-beta CDR3 sequencing of genomic DNA for most patients. The paper's processing steps were these. Adaptive's ImmunoSEQ software was the source of the TCR sequencing data for 18 patients, while a few other patients were processed with MiXCR and VDJtools. CDR3 nucleotide sequences shared by donor and recipient were removed because the origin of these sequences could not be assigned. To be classed as alloreactive, a clone needed at least 2-fold expansion over unstimulated cells and a minimum CFSE-low frequency of 0.002% (template counts) or 0.001% (read counts). Clones were considered mappable if detected in sequenced pre-transplant spleen, lymph node, or MLR CFSE-low populations of the donor or recipient. Cumulative frequency of alloreactive clones was calculated as a percentage of all sequences weighted by copy number. The table was pulled from immuneACCESS by TCRdb, which kept in-frame rearrangements only. Such tables lose some clones; where checked, under half of the loss comes from unresolved V genes, and the rest has no known cause. Clone size and V and J calls were adopted from that table, with D and trimming inferred from the DNA. This sample holds just over 20,000 clones; 89% were observed only once. Just over 5% of the sample belongs to the ten largest clones.

CDR1 PRHDT and CDR2 FYEKMQ were looked up in the germline V gene (reference sequence). V was cut back by 5 bases and J by 4 bases, leaving a gap of 11 bases between them. Spanning cysteine to phenylalanine, the CDR3 consists of 14 amino acids. Just the 42-base CDR3 DNA is kept, in frame starting at base 1. Results and caveats for the whole study, not just this receptor: Peak levels of circulating GvH clones were associated with declines in HvG clones early after transplant. Conclusions were limited by the relatively low number and heterogeneity of intestinal transplant patients. Patients with donor T cell macrochimerism had high GvH to HvG T cell clonal ratios in their allografts. GvH clones were detected in recipient bone marrow, and some appeared earlier in ileal mucosa or blood, consistent with an intestinal mucosal origin.

About this clone itself: Its antigen remains unidentified. Nothing much larger sits one base from this clone, and base qualities are not available.

The receptor comes from a human patient who received an intestinal transplant, so some T cells may come from the graft donor. The rearranged chain carries TRBV13 and TRBJ2-2; the D segment could be TRBD2, given 5 matching bases. The specimen was PBMCs, collected about 69 days after intestinal transplantation. The CDR3 corresponds to CASSIRGPTGELFF. In nucleotides, the sequence is TGTGCCAGCAGCATCCGAGGGCCCACCGGGGAGCTGTTTTTT.